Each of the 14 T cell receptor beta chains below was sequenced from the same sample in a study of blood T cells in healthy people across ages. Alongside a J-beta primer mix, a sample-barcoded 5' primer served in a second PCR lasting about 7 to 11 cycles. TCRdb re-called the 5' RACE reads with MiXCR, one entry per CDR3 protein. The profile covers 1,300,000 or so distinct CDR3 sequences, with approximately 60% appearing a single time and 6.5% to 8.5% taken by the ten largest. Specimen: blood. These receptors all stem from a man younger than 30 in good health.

The DNA of the CDR3 is TGTGCCAGCAGTTTAGGTTCTGGTTCACCCCTCCACTTT. This codes for CASSLGSGSPLHF. The chain joins TRBV27 to TRBJ1-6; D is undetermined. Germline V gene lookup returns CDR1 MNHEY and CDR2 SMNVEV (reference sequence). This CDR3 comprises 13 residues. The V and J ends lost 2 bases and 9 bases respectively, with 8 bases between them.

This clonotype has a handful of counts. This chain's CDR3 is CASSWTGGGPYEQYF. In nucleotides, the CDR3 is TGTGCCAGCAGTTGGACAGGGGGCGGGCCCTACGAGCAGTACTTC. The rearrangement uses TRBV12-3 or TRBV12-4 and TRBJ2-7; 11 positions agree with TRBD1. Trimming at V came to 4 bases and at J to 2 bases, leaving 4 bases not matched to a gene. The length of the CDR3 is 15 residues.

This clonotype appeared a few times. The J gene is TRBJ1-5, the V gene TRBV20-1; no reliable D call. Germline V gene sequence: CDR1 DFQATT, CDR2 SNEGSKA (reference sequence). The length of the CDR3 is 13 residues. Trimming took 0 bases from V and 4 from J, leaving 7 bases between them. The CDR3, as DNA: TGCAGTGCTAGAGATGGAGGGAATCAGCCCCAGCATTTT. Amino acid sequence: CSARDGGNQPQHF.

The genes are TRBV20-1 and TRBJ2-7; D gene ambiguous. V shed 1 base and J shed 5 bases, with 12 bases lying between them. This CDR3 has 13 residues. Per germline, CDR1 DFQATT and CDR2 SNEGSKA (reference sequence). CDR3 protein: CSARGYVNDEQYF. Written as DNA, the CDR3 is TGCAGTGCTAGAGGCTATGTGAACGACGAGCAGTACTTC.

This CDR3 reads CASSEVLAGVGEQFF. The CDR3 nucleotides are TGTGCCAGCAGTGAAGTGCTAGCGGGAGTCGGTGAGCAGTTCTTC. This rearrangement joins TRBV2 to TRBJ2-1; 10 bases map to TRBD2. J was trimmed by 9 bases and V by 1 base; bases with no gene match: 6. CDR3 length: 15 amino acids. The germline V gene has CDR1 SNHLY and CDR2 FYNNEI.

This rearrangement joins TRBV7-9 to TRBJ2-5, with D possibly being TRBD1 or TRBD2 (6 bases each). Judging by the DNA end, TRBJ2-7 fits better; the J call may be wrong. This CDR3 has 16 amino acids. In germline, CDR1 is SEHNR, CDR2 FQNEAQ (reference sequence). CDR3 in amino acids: CASSPPSGGESYEQYF. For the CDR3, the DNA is TGTGCCAGCAGCCCCCCCTCCGGGGGCGAGTCCTACGAGCAGTACTTC.

The CDR3 DNA reads TGTGCCAGCAGTTACTCGTGGAAGGGGGGAGCCTACGAGCAGTACTTC. This codes for CASSYSWKGGAYEQYF. V gene TRBV6-5 combines with J gene TRBJ2-7; D tentatively fits TRBD1 or TRBD2 (6 bases each). With 0 bases removed from V and 2 bases from J, the gap between germline ends came to 14 bases. This CDR3 has 16 residues. CDR1 MNHEY and CDR2 SVGAGI come from the germline V gene.

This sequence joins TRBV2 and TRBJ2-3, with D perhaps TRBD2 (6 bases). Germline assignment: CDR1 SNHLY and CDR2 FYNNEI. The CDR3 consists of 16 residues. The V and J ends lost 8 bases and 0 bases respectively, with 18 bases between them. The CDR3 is CASHWRGALSTDTQYF. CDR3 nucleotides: TGTGCCAGCCATTGGAGGGGAGCACTGAGCACAGATACGCAGTATTTT.

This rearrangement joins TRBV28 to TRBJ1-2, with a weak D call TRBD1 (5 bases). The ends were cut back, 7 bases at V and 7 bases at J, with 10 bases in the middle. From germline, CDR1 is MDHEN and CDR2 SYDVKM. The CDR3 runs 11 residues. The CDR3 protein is CASKGRAGYTF. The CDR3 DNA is TGTGCCAGCAAGGGCAGGGCTGGCTACACCTTC.

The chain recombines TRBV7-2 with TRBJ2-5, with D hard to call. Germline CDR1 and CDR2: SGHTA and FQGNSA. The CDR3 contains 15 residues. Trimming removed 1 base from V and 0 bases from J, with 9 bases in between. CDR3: CASSLDSGYQETQYF. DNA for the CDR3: TGTGCCAGCAGCTTAGATTCCGGGTACCAAGAGACCCAGTACTTC.

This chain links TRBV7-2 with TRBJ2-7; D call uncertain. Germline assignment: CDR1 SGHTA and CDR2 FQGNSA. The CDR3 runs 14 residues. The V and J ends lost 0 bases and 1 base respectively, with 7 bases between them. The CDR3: CASSLARRSYEQYF. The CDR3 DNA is TGTGCCAGCAGCTTAGCTAGGCGATCCTACGAGCAGTACTTC.

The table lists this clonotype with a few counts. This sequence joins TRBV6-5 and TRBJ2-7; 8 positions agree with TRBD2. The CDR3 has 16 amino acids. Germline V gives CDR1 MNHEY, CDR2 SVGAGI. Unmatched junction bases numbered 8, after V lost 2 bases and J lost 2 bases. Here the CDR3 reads CASSYRSAGVAYEQYF. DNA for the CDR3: TGTGCCAGCAGTTACCGGTCAGCGGGAGTGGCCTACGAGCAGTACTTC.

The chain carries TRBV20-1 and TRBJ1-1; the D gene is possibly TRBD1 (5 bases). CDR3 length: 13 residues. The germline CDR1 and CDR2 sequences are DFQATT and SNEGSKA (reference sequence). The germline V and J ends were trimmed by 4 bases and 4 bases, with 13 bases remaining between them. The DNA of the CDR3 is TGCAGTGCTAACACCCAGGGAGTCACTGAAGCTTTCTTT. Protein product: CSANTQGVTEAFF.

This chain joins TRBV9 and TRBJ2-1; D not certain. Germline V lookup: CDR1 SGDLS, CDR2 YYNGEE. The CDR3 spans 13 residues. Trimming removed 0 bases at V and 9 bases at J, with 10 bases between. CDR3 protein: CASSVEVGIEQFF. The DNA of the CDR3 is TGTGCCAGCAGCGTAGAGGTGGGGATTGAGCAGTTCTTC.